Presented here are 30 T cell receptor beta chains from one specimen sequenced in a study of shared clonotypes between healthy human individuals. Generated by immunoSEQ multiplex PCR, the TCRdb table keeps only in-frame clones and is missing some. The profile shows 800,000 to 950,000 clones, around 96% of them singletons. The naive CD8 fraction comprised CD45RO-negative cells positively selected for CCR7 and excluded terminally differentiated effector memory CD45RA+ cells. Source material: naive CD8+ T cells sorted from blood. These receptors all come from a man aged 25-45 years in good health.

This clone was recorded only once. V gene TRBV4-1 combines with J gene TRBJ2-7; D gene uncertain. The length of the CDR3 is 16 residues. Trimming shortened V by 1 base and J by 0 bases, and 13 bases separated the two germline ends. The germline gives CDR1 MGHRA, CDR2 YSYEKL. CDR3 sequence (DNA): TGCGCCAGCAGCCAAGGTGGTGGGCCTAGCTCCTACGAGCAGTACTTC. It is translated as CASSQGGGPSSYEQYF.

This chain's CDR3 is CASSEVQGETQYF. CDR3 DNA: TGTGCCAGCAGTGAAGTACAGGGAGAGACCCAGTACTTC. The chain has TRBV6-1 and TRBJ2-5, with D tentatively TRBD1 (6 bases). This CDR3 spans 13 amino acids. The germline gives CDR1 MNHNS, CDR2 SASEGT. V was cut by 1 base and J by 4 bases, with 7 bases left in between.

The chain combines TRBV9 with TRBJ2-7; 15 bases match TRBD2. The V segment lost 3 bases and the J segment 7 bases; nucleotides outside the gene matches: 2. The CDR3 consists of 14 residues. In germline, CDR1 is SGDLS, CDR2 YYNGEE. Written as DNA, the CDR3 is TGTGCCAGCAGCGGGGGACTAGCGGGAGGAGAGCAGTACTTC. This encodes CASSGGLAGGEQYF. The entire variable domain, with the rest obtained from reference TRBV9 and TRBJ2-7, is as follows: DSGVTQTPKHLITATGQRVTLRCSPRSGDLSVYWYQQSLDQGLQFLIQYYNGEERAKGNILERFSAQQFPDLHSELNLSSLELGDSALYFCASSGGLAGGEQYFGPGTRLTVT.

The chain employs TRBV7-8 and TRBJ2-5, with TRBD1 as a possible D gene (6 bases). The germline V gene encodes CDR1 SGHVS and CDR2 FQNEAQ. Trimming removed 5 bases at V and 2 bases at J, with 12 bases between. The length of the CDR3 is 14 residues. The CDR3 loop reads CASSPIRGQETQYF. CDR3 in DNA: TGTGCCAGCAGCCCCATCAGGGGTCAAGAGACCCAGTACTTC.

This chain uses TRBV25-1 with TRBJ2-1; D unclear. The ends were cut back, 5 bases at V and 7 bases at J, with 9 bases in the middle. The V gene's germline CDR1 is MGHDK and CDR2 SYGVNS. CDR3 length: 12 residues. CDR3 in DNA: TGTGCCAGCAGTATAATGAGGAATGAGCAGTTCTTC. Amino acids: CASSIMRNEQFF.

Note on this clone: The identical CDR3 is also encoded by other nucleotide sequences in the sample. This chain links TRBV27 with TRBJ2-7; D possibly corresponds to TRBD2 (6 bases). V lost 4 bases and J 3 bases, leaving 10 bases between the germline ends. The germline CDR1 and CDR2 sequences are MNHEY and SMNVEV (reference sequence). CDR3 length: 13 residues. The CDR3 coding sequence is TGTGCCAGCAGTTACGGGGGTAGCTACGAGCAGTACTTC. This sequence encodes CASSYGGSYEQYF.

The chain links TRBV6-6 to TRBJ1-5; maybe TRBD1 (5 bases). CDR3 size: 12 residues. Germline-derived CDR1 and CDR2 are MNHNY and SVGAGI (reference sequence). V was clipped by 7 bases and J by 7 bases, with 11 bases between them. CDR3 loop: CASTSGEQPQHF. CDR3 bases: TGTGCCAGCACCTCGGGGGAACAGCCCCAGCATTTT.

Remarks on this clone: Other DNA variants within this sample encode the same CDR3. The chain has TRBV27 and TRBJ2-7; unclear D gene. Germline CDR1 and CDR2: MNHEY and SMNVEV (reference sequence). V gave up 0 bases and J gave up 2 bases, with 11 bases separating them. The CDR3 extends over 15 amino acids. The CDR3 DNA reads TGTGCCAGCAGTTTATCTGGCACGGGCGCCTACGAGCAGTACTTC. Protein sequence: CASSLSGTGAYEQYF.

CDR3 DNA sequence: TGCGCCAGCAGCCGCACCGACGTAGGGACGGGAATTATCCAAGAGACCCAGTACTTC. Translated: CASSRTDVGTGIIQETQYF. V usage is TRBV5-1 and J usage is TRBJ2-5; either TRBD1 or TRBD2 may fit D (5 bases each). V lost 4 bases and J lost 1, with 26 bases in between. The CDR3 extends over 19 amino acids. The V gene's germline CDR1 is SGHRS and CDR2 YFSETQ.

Details on this clone: This same CDR3 is encoded by further DNA sequences in the sample. J is TRBJ2-1 and V is TRBV2, with no clear D. The CDR3 loop spans 12 amino acids. Germline loops: CDR1 SNHLY, CDR2 FYNNEI. Trimming removed 4 bases at V and 2 bases at J, with 3 bases between. CDR3 in amino acids: CASSGAYNEQFF. Here the CDR3 DNA reads TGTGCCAGCAGTGGAGCCTACAATGAGCAGTTCTTC.

Remarks on this clone: Other DNA variants within this sample encode the same CDR3. The chain recombines TRBV7-2 with TRBJ2-1; D is unclear. V was shortened by 1 base and J by 4 bases, with 5 bases between the two germline ends. Per the germline V gene, CDR1 is SGHTA and CDR2 is FQGNSA. The CDR3 is made up of 13 amino acids. CDR3 in amino acids: CASSLGSYNEQFF. DNA for the CDR3: TGTGCCAGCAGCTTAGGCTCTTACAATGAGCAGTTCTTC.

This clone has a single count. The chain uses TRBV29-1 and TRBJ2-3, with D possibly matching TRBD1 (5 bases). The CDR3 length is 15 residues. Germline CDR1 is SQVTM and CDR2 is ANQGSEA. Trimming left V 3 bases short and J 0 bases short, with 13 bases between. CDR3 nucleotide sequence: TGCAGCGTTGATGGGGCTCCTATAAGCACAGATACGCAGTATTTT. Translated: CSVDGAPISTDTQYF.

The gene calls are TRBV18 and TRBJ2-4, with TRBD2 identical over 7 bases. Germline trimming cut 3 bases from V and 13 bases from J; bases unmatched to any gene: 9. This CDR3 has 13 residues. Germline loops: CDR1 KGHSH, CDR2 LQKENI. In DNA, the CDR3 is TGTGCCAGCTCACCGATCTCGGGAGGAGACCAGTACTTC. Translated, it gives CASSPISGGDQYF.

The V gene is TRBV21-1, the J gene TRBJ2-5; TRBD2, the table's D call, lacks a check against the DNA. TRBV21-1 has pseudogene status. The CDR3 is 11 amino acids. The CDR3 DNA is TGTGCCAGCAGAGCACAAGAGACCCAGTACTTC. Protein sequence: CASRAQETQYF.

This chain joins TRBV6-6 and TRBJ1-1; TRBD1 is a possible D gene (5 bases). Trimming took 9 bases from V and 0 from J, leaving 17 bases between them. Germline CDR1 MNHNY, CDR2 SVGAGI (reference sequence). The CDR3 is 15 residues long. The CDR3 DNA reads as TGTGCCAGTCCAGGGCCGAATTCCTTGAACACTGAAGCTTTCTTT. Amino acids: CASPGPNSLNTEAFF.

This clone is a singleton in its sample. The genes are TRBV11-2 and TRBJ2-4; D possibly uses TRBD1 or TRBD2 (6 bases each). Germline V CDR1 and CDR2: SGHAT, FQNNGV. V dropped 5 bases and J dropped 1 base, with 18 bases sitting between them. This CDR3 spans 17 amino acids. As DNA, the CDR3 is TGTGCCAGCAGCCCCACGGGGGCAGGTCGGGCCAAAAACATTCAGTACTTC. Its translation is CASSPTGAGRAKNIQYF.

This clone was counted only a few times. Other nucleotide sequences in the sample specify the same CDR3. V is TRBV5-1 and J is TRBJ2-7, with D maybe TRBD1 (6 bases). This CDR3 has 13 amino acids. Germline V gives CDR1 SGHRS, CDR2 YFSETQ. The ends were cut back, 2 bases at V and 3 bases at J, with 9 bases in the middle. In nucleotides, the CDR3 is TGCGCCAGCAGCTTCGGACAGAGCTACGAGCAGTACTTC. Protein product: CASSFGQSYEQYF. The full variable domain, rest sourced from reference TRBV5-1 and TRBJ2-7, is KAGVTQTPRYLIKTRGQQVTLSCSPISGHRSVSWYQQTPGQGLQFLFEYFSETQRNKGNFPGRFSGRQFSNSRSEMNVSTLELGDSALYLCASSFGQSYEQYFGPGTRLTVT.

As to this clone: The sample contains more than one DNA sequence encoding this CDR3. The rearrangement joins TRBV7-9 to TRBJ2-7; D remains unclear. Germline CDR1 reads SEHNR; CDR2 reads FQNEAQ (reference sequence). Trimming took 5 bases from V and 2 from J, leaving 7 bases between them. This CDR3 contains 12 residues. The CDR3 DNA follows: TGTGCCAGCAGCCCCCCAGCCTACGAGCAGTACTTC. It encodes CASSPPAYEQYF.

The chain joins TRBV9 to TRBJ2-3, with D maybe TRBD1 (7 bases). This CDR3 is built from 16 residues. Trimming left V 4 bases short and J 2 bases short, with 17 bases between. The germline V gene encodes CDR1 SGDLS and CDR2 YYNGEE. In DNA, the CDR3 is TGTGCCAGCAGCTCCTACCCAGGGGGGTACACAGATACGCAGTATTTT. Protein product: CASSSYPGGYTDTQYF.

V is TRBV6-5 and J is TRBJ1-5; 7 nucleotides match TRBD1. The V gene end was trimmed by 6 bases and the J gene end by 7 bases; junction bases not matched to a gene: 9. The V gene's germline CDR1 is MNHEY and CDR2 SVGAGI. This CDR3 is built from 14 residues. The CDR3 bases are TGTGCCAGCAGCCTACAGGGGAATGGGCAGCCCCAGCATTTT. Amino acids: CASSLQGNGQPQHF.

This clone has more than one count but fewer than ten. The rearrangement uses TRBV29-1 and TRBJ2-5; unclear D gene. CDR3 length: 12 amino acids. The germline gives CDR1 SQVTM, CDR2 ANQGSEA. The germline V and J ends were trimmed by 7 bases and 7 bases, with 16 bases remaining between them. For the CDR3, the DNA is TGCAGCGCCCCAAGGCCAAACGGGACCCAGTACTTC. As protein: CSAPRPNGTQYF.

This sequence joins TRBV5-6 and TRBJ1-4; D call uncertain. Looked up from germline, CDR1 is SGHDT and CDR2 is YYEEEE. Trimming took 0 bases from V and 7 from J, leaving 10 bases between them. The CDR3 has 14 residues. The CDR3 nucleotides read TGTGCCAGCAGCTTGGTAGGATCTGGTGAAAAACTGTTTTTT. This encodes CASSLVGSGEKLFF. The whole variable domain, filled in from reference TRBV5-6 and TRBJ1-4, reads DAGVTQSPTHLIKTRGQQVTLRCSPKSGHDTVSWYQQALGQGPQFIFQYYEEEERQRGNFPDRFSGHQFPNYSSELNVNALLLGDSALYLCASSLVGSGEKLFFGSGTQLSVL.

The V gene is TRBV9, the J gene TRBJ2-2, with 7 bases aligning to TRBD2. V lost 0 bases to trimming and J lost 0 bases; unmatched junction nucleotides: 2. Germline CDR1 SGDLS, CDR2 YYNGEE. This CDR3 region has 16 residues. This CDR3 reads CASSVGGTTNTGELFF. Written as DNA, the CDR3 is TGTGCCAGCAGCGTAGGGGGGACTACGAACACCGGGGAGCTGTTTTTT.

CDR3 sequence (DNA): TGCGCCAGCAGCCTCAAGCTGGGACAGGAAGGTGAAAAACTGTTTTTT. It encodes CASSLKLGQEGEKLFF. The chain is built from TRBV5-1 and TRBJ1-4; 8 bases map to TRBD1. Germline assignment: CDR1 SGHRS and CDR2 YFSETQ. This CDR3 is built from 16 residues. The V and J ends lost 4 bases and 7 bases, in that order; junction bases with no gene match: 12.

V gene TRBV7-9 combines with J gene TRBJ2-7, with TRBD1 matching over 12 bases. Germline V lookup: CDR1 SEHNR, CDR2 FQNEAQ (reference sequence). The CDR3 is 15 amino acids. Trimming removed 4 bases from V and 3 bases from J; junction bases left unmatched: 4. The CDR3 DNA reads TGTGCCAGCAGCTGGGGACAGGGGGCCAACTACGAGCAGTACTTC. This translates into CASSWGQGANYEQYF.

V and J are TRBV7-9 and TRBJ1-3; D is uncertain. The CDR3 length is 16 residues. V lost 3 bases to trimming and J lost 0 bases, with 12 bases between them. Germline assignment: CDR1 SEHNR and CDR2 FQNEAQ (reference sequence). As DNA, the CDR3 is TGTGCCAGCAGCTTTAGTCCAAGCTACTCTGGAAACACCATATATTTT. As protein: CASSFSPSYSGNTIYF.

The chain combines TRBV7-9 with TRBJ1-5; D might be TRBD1 (5 bases). The CDR3 has 15 amino acids. V shed 4 bases and J shed 4 bases, with 14 bases lying between them. Germline V CDR1 and CDR2: SEHNR, FQNEAQ (reference sequence). The CDR3 DNA sequence: TGTGCCAGCAGCTCGGGAAGGGGCAGTAATCAGCCCCAGCATTTT. Translation gives CASSSGRGSNQPQHF.

The chain carries TRBV27 and TRBJ2-1; D is perhaps TRBD2 (5 bases). This CDR3 contains 15 residues. The germline V and J ends were trimmed by 4 bases and 5 bases, with 15 bases remaining between them. The germline CDR1 and CDR2 sequences are MNHEY and SMNVEV (reference sequence). The CDR3 region has the DNA TGTGCCAGCAGTTGGTTCCGCCTAGCTCACAATGAGCAGTTCTTC. As protein: CASSWFRLAHNEQFF.

The chain couples TRBV6-5 to TRBJ2-2, with no clear D. The germline V gene encodes CDR1 MNHEY and CDR2 SVGAGI. The CDR3 runs 15 residues. V was cut by 0 bases and J by 5 bases, with 10 bases left in between. CDR3 in amino acids: CASSYSNTLTGELFF. The CDR3 coding sequence is TGTGCCAGCAGTTACTCGAATACTCTAACCGGGGAGCTGTTTTTT.

The V call is TRBV6-5, the J call TRBJ2-1; TRBD2 matches at 11 bases. Germline values: CDR1 MNHEY, CDR2 SVGAGI. The CDR3 consists of 16 residues. The V segment lost 0 bases and the J segment 5 bases; nucleotides outside the gene matches: 3. The CDR3 spells CASSYSTSGAHNEQFF. The DNA for the CDR3 is TGTGCCAGCAGTTACTCGACTAGCGGGGCGCACAATGAGCAGTTCTTC.